This T cell receptor (beta chain) was identified in a study of blood T cell repertoires in COVID-19. Looking at the study overall: Material from acute and convalescent COVID-19 was sourced from the United States, Italy and Spain. In each case, the material was cDNA or gDNA derived from T cells, B-cell-depleted T cells, or PBMCs.

Here immunoSEQ multiplex PCR was the method, and the copy in TCRdb shows in-frame clones only, minus some. The sample has around 140,000 clones; approximately 87% are singletons. The CDR3 totals 16 residues. Germline loops: CDR1 SGHTS, CDR2 YDEGEE. With V trimmed by 3 bases and J by 5 bases, 12 bases remained unmatched. The chain is built from TRBV5-8 and TRBJ1-1; 8 bases are shared with TRBD1. The TCR comes from a man aged 80 or over with acute or convalescent COVID-19. Sequences were obtained from peripheral blood. Here the CDR3 reads CASSWHLTGGSTEAFF. In nucleotides, the CDR3 is TGTGCCAGCAGCTGGCATCTAACAGGGGGAAGTACTGAAGCTTTCTTT.